The T cell receptor beta chain under discussion was sequenced for a study of shared clonotypes between healthy human individuals. Background on the study: Donors were a couple of women and a few men aged 18 to 49. The study's findings and limits: Depth of sequencing was expected to influence donor clonotype sharing.

This clone was observed once. Its specificity is unknown. CDR1 and CDR2 (germline): MNHNS, SASEGT. The length of the CDR3 is 15 residues. V shed 4 bases and J shed 2 bases, with 14 bases lying between them. Healthy HIV-negative adults without recent acute infections or vaccinations served as donors. Method: immunoSEQ multiplex PCR; TCRdb's copy keeps in-frame clones and lacks some. The table has about a million clones, more than 65% seen once. The rearrangement uses TRBV6-1 and TRBJ2-5; D is unclear. This sequence originates from a man between 18 and 29 years old in good health. Sequencing was done on a sample of memory CD4+ T cells sorted from blood. Subset denoted: CD45RA-negative fraction. CDR3 residues: CASSARQSRQETQYF. CDR3 bases: TGTGCCAGCAGTGCCCGGCAGTCTAGGCAAGAGACCCAGTACTTC.